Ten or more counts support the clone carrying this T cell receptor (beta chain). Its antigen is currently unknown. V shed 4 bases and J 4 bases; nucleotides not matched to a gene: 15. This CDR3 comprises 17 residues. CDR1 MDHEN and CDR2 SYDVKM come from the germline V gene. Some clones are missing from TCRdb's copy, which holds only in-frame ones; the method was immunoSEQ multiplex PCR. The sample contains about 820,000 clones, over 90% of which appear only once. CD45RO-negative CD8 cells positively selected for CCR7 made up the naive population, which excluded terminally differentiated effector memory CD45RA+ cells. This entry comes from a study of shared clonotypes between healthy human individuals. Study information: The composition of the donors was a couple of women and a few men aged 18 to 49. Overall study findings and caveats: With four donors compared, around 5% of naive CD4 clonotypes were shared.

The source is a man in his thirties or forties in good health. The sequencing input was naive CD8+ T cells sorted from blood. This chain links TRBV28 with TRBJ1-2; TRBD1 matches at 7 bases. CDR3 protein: CASSSTPRGGLVYGYTF. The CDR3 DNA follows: TGTGCCAGCAGTTCCACCCCCAGGGGGGGGCTGGTCTATGGCTACACCTTC.